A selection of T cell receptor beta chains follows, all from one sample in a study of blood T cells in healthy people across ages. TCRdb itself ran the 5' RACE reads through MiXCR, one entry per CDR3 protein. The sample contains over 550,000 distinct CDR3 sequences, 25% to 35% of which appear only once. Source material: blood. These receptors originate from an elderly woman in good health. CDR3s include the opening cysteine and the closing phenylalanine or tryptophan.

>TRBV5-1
CASSLTPLDPRTGETQYF
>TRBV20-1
CSAETSGGDNEQYF
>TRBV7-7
CASSLALFETGGSGANVLTF
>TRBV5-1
CASSLASADEAFF
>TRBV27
CASSPTGIHEQYF
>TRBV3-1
CASRNEDSMNTEAFF
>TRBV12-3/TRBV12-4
CASSPSGRANYGYTF
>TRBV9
CASSPRDTGNQPQHF
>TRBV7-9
CASSPDSKAPDEQYF
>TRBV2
CASSRGGINEQFF
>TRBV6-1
CASSQPSLLTTDTEAFF
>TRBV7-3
CASSLTGGEQFF
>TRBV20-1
CSASNLGRTNTGELFF
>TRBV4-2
CASSPLVGSYGYTF
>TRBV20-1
CSALRDLSEQYF
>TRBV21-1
CATLRGNNTGERFF
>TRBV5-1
CASSLTGTGGYEQFF
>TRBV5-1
CASSFWAGTEAFF
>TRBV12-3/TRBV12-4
CASKRGLLNTEAFF
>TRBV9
CASSAPGQGELYGYTF
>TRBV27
CASRDSGTGYTF
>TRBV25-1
CASRGPGNTEAFF
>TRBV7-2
CASSQHRGGETQYF
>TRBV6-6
CASSRVPGQGVSNQPQHF
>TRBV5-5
CAGSTGGSANYGCTF